This entry describes one T cell receptor beta chain. The data originate from a study of human T cells and chemical hapten exposure. Time point indicated: patch test 1, 2 weeks after DPC sensitization. The sample's treatment: therapeutic diphenylcyclopropenone sensitization with weekly scalp DPC. The study extracted total RNA from unfractionated whole blood. In TCRdb, the RACE reads were re-called with MiXCR into one record per CDR3 protein. The sample shows about 34,000 distinct CDR3 sequences, 5.5% to 7.5% of them seen only once. Germline CDR1 is SNHLY and CDR2 is FYNNEI. CDR3 size: 13 residues. The V end lost 6 bases, the J end lost 4 bases, and 12 bases lay between the germline ends.

The material was whole blood, obtained in connection with sensitization to the hapten diphenylcyclopropenone (DPC). The origin of this receptor is a woman younger than 45 with alopecia areata. Some clones in this sample may be carry-over from other donors' samples. The chain carries TRBV2 and TRBJ1-2; D possibly corresponds to TRBD1 (6 bases). CDR3 in DNA: TGTGCCAGCAGCCGGACAGTTTTCTATGGCTACACCTTC. Translation: CASSRTVFYGYTF.